A selection of T cell receptor beta chains follows, all from one sample in a study of regulatory T cells in long-lasting Graves disease. MiXCR was run by TCRdb on the multiplex PCR reads, yielding one entry per CDR3 protein. The sample records 350,000 to 400,000 distinct CDR3 sequences, 15% to 19% being singletons. The sequencing used peripheral blood mononuclear cells (PBMCs), collected at new diagnosis, from a patient treated with antithyroid drugs. These TCRs come from a female donor with Graves disease. Each CDR3 is given with its conserved first and last residue. Fields, in order: CDR3 DNA, CDR3 protein, J gene, V gene, D gene, clone size. The D gene is left open where the match is weak. For some rows the clone size is stated as once, few or many, or as a class when expanded; others skip it.

TGTGCCATCTTTCTCCCTGAAACCAACGAGCAGTACTTC CAIFLPETNEQYF TRBJ2-7 TRBV10-3 NA few
TGTGCCAGCAGTGGTAAGATGACCAATCAGCCCCAGCATTTT CASSGKMTNQPQHF TRBJ1-5 TRBV2 NA many
TGTGCCAGAGACAGCTTCAGGAGGTGCACCATATATTTT CARDSFRRCTIYF TRBJ1-3 TRBV19 NA few
TGTGCCAGCAGTTACTCTGTTGATGAAGGGCGCGGGTATGGCTACACCTTC CASSYSVDEGRGYGYTF TRBJ1-2 TRBV6-5 NA NA
TGCGCCAGCAGCCGTGGACAGTTGAACACTGAAGCTTTCTTT CASSRGQLNTEAFF TRBJ1-1 TRBV5-1 NA many
TGTGCCAGCATGGGTTCGGGCGAGCAGTACTTC CASMGSGEQYF TRBJ2-7 TRBV28 NA many
TGTGCCAGCAGTGCCTACGGACCCGGGGGAACTGAAGCTTTCTTT CASSAYGPGGTEAFF TRBJ1-1 TRBV2 NA many
TGTGCCAGCAAGACGACAGGACCGGCGAGGGAGCAGTACTTC CASKTTGPAREQYF TRBJ2-7 TRBV2 NA many
TGTGCCAGCAGTTTATCGTTCGAGCGGGGACCTACGTACTTC CASSLSFERGPTYF TRBJ2-7 TRBV27 TRBD2 NA
TGTGCCAGCAGGATTGGGACAGGGGGCCCCCTCAATCAGCCCCAGCATTTT CASRIGTGGPLNQPQHF TRBJ1-5 TRBV6-1 TRBD1 many
TGTGCCAGCAGCTTGACTAATAAGATGTGGGGAACCGAGCAGTACTTC CASSLTNKMWGTEQYF TRBJ2-7 TRBV7-8 NA many
TGTGCCAGCAGCGGGATCTCTAATGAAAAACTGTTTTTT CASSGISNEKLFF TRBJ1-4 TRBV28 NA many
TGCAGCGTTGAACTCTGGCGGTACAACAATGAGCAGTTCTTC CSVELWRYNNEQFF TRBJ2-1 TRBV29-1 NA many
TGTGCCAGCAGCAGGATTCGCTCTGGAAACACCATATATTTT CASSRIRSGNTIYF TRBJ1-3 TRBV7-9 NA many
TGTGCCAGCAGCGATAGAGTACACGAGCAGTACTTC CASSDRVHEQYF TRBJ2-7 TRBV28 NA many
TGCGCCAGCAGCTTGTTTCCGAGCTCTGGAAACACCATATATTTT CASSLFPSSGNTIYF TRBJ1-3 TRBV7-9 NA many
TGTGCCAGCAGGCGGACAGGGGTGGAGTATGGCTACACCTTC CASRRTGVEYGYTF TRBJ1-2 TRBV7-9 TRBD1 many
TGTGCCAGTAGTATCGGGACCCGCACAGATACGCAGTATTTT CASSIGTRTDTQYF TRBJ2-3 TRBV19 NA many
TGCGCCAGCAGCTTAGGGCAGGGGAGGAACAATGAGCAGTTCTTC CASSLGQGRNNEQFF TRBJ2-1 TRBV5-1 NA many
TGTGCCAGCAGCGCGGGACAGCACAATCAGCCCCAGCATTTT CASSAGQHNQPQHF TRBJ1-5 TRBV7-9 TRBD1 NA
TGCAGTGCCCGTTCCGCGGGACAGGGGGCTAATCAGCCCCAGCATTTT CSARSAGQGANQPQHF TRBJ1-5 TRBV20-1 TRBD1 many
TGTGCCAGCAGTTTAGGGAGACAGGCGGGTGGCTACACCTTC CASSLGRQAGGYTF TRBJ1-2 TRBV12-3/TRBV12-4 NA NA
TGTGCCTGGAGTGTAAATAACTACAATGAGCAGTTCTTC CAWSVNNYNEQFF TRBJ2-1 TRBV30 NA NA
TGTGCCAGCTCACCACCGACAGGGTGGGGGGACGAGCAGTACTTC CASSPPTGWGDEQYF TRBJ2-7 TRBV18 NA NA
TGTGCCAGCAGCTGGGGACAGGGACATAATTCACCCCTCCACTTT CASSWGQGHNSPLHF TRBJ1-6 TRBV5-6 TRBD1 many
TGTGCCACCAGCAGATTGGTTATGAGCGGGACCACCGGGGAGCTGTTTTTT CATSRLVMSGTTGELFF TRBJ2-2 TRBV15 TRBD2 NA
TGCGCCAGCAGCCAAGCTGTCGGACAGGCCTTGTATGGCTACACCTTC CASSQAVGQALYGYTF TRBJ1-2 TRBV4-3 TRBD1 many
TGTGCCTGGAGCTTGCTAGCGGGAAGGGGTTTGGATGAGCAGTTCTTC CAWSLLAGRGLDEQFF TRBJ2-1 TRBV30 TRBD2 many
TGTGCCACCGGGACACCAAACACCGGGGAGCTGTTTTTT CATGTPNTGELFF TRBJ2-2 TRBV15 NA NA
TGTGCCAGCAGCCAATCGGATGCAGGGGGCGTCAGGGGCAATCAGCCCCAGCATTTT CASSQSDAGGVRGNQPQHF TRBJ1-5 TRBV3-1 TRBD1 NA
TGTGCCAGCAGCTTGGAACAGGGATTTAGCAATCAGCCCCAGCATTTT CASSLEQGFSNQPQHF TRBJ1-5 TRBV5-8 NA few
TGTGCCAGCAGCTCCCCGGGGGCAAGCAATCAGCCCCAGCATTTT CASSSPGASNQPQHF TRBJ1-5 TRBV7-2 NA many
TGTGCCAGCAGCTTAGCTACCAACAATGAGCAGTTCTTC CASSLATNNEQFF TRBJ2-1 TRBV7-9 NA many
TGTGCCACCAGCCCCCGGACAGGGAATGAGCAGTTCTTC CATSPRTGNEQFF TRBJ2-1 TRBV15 TRBD1 few
TGTGCCAGCAGTGAAGCGACAGGGGTCCGCTATGGCTACACCTTC CASSEATGVRYGYTF TRBJ1-2 TRBV6-1 TRBD1 once
TGTGCCTGGTCCTTGGGACTAGCGGGAGGGCCGGATACGCAGTATTTT CAWSLGLAGGPDTQYF TRBJ2-3 TRBV30 TRBD2 many
TGTGCCAGCAGCCCGATTGGTCGCCCGAGCAATCAGCCCCAGCATTTT CASSPIGRPSNQPQHF TRBJ1-5 TRBV6-2/TRBV6-3 NA many
TGTGCCAGCAGTTTACGGCAGACAGATACGCAGTATTTT CASSLRQTDTQYF TRBJ2-3 TRBV12-3/TRBV12-4 NA NA
TGTGCCACCAGCAGAGCGGAAACTACCTTCTCGGATGAGCAGTACTTC CATSRAETTFSDEQYF TRBJ2-7 TRBV15 NA NA
TGTGCCACCAGCAGAACCCCAGGGCGATCTGGAAACACCATATATTTT CATSRTPGRSGNTIYF TRBJ1-3 TRBV15 NA NA
TGTGCCAGCATAAGGGATGCCTCAAACACTGAAGCTTTCTTT CASIRDASNTEAFF TRBJ1-1 TRBV2 NA many
TGTGCCAGCAGTCGGAGGGACAGTAGCAATCAGCCCCAGCATTTT CASSRRDSSNQPQHF TRBJ1-5 TRBV6-2/TRBV6-3 TRBD1 few
TGTGCCAGCAGCTCGGGGACTAGCGGGGCGTCAGATACGCAGTATTTT CASSSGTSGASDTQYF TRBJ2-3 TRBV11-3 TRBD2 many
TGTGCCAGCTGTGCGGGAATCACCGGGGAGCTGTTTTTT CASCAGITGELFF TRBJ2-2 TRBV2 NA many
TGCGCCAGCAGCCAAGGAGGTGGGATCAATCAGCCCCAGCATTTT CASSQGGGINQPQHF TRBJ1-5 TRBV4-1 NA many
TGTGCCAGCAGTGACAGCTTCTGGATCAGAAACACCATATATTTT CASSDSFWIRNTIYF TRBJ1-3 TRBV25-1 NA NA
TGTGCCACCAGTGATCCCACAGGGGATAATCAGCCCCAGCATTTT CATSDPTGDNQPQHF TRBJ1-5 TRBV24-1 TRBD1 many
TGTGCCAGCAGCCAAGAGCGGCGTAGCAATGAGCAGTTCTTC CASSQERRSNEQFF TRBJ2-1 TRBV3-1 NA many
TGTGCCAGCGGGCCGACAGGGTCTCAGCACACCGGGGAGCTGTTTTTT CASGPTGSQHTGELFF TRBJ2-2 TRBV2 TRBD1 many
TGTGCCAGCTCACCGGTTCAATACGAGCAGTACTTC CASSPVQYEQYF TRBJ2-7 TRBV18 NA many
TGTGCCAGCAGGACAGGGAATCCGTTCGACGAGCAGTACTTC CASRTGNPFDEQYF TRBJ2-7 TRBV28 TRBD1 many
TGTGCCAGCAGTCGAACCGGGACAGGGAGCTCCTACGAGCAGTACTTC CASSRTGTGSSYEQYF TRBJ2-7 TRBV7-8 TRBD1 many
TGTGCCAGCAGCCGTGGGGGGAGGGCGAGAAATGAGCAGTTCTTC CASSRGGRARNEQFF TRBJ2-1 TRBV7-9 TRBD2 few
TGTGCCAGTAGTATGGACGGGGGGGCCAATGAGCAGTTCTTC CASSMDGGANEQFF TRBJ2-1 TRBV19 TRBD2 few
TGCGCCAGCAGGACCTGGTCCCTACAGGGGAGAGCTGAAGCTTTCTTT CASRTWSLQGRAEAFF TRBJ1-1 TRBV5-1 TRBD1 NA
TGTGCCAGCAGCACGCGACAGGGGGCGGATACGCAGTATTTT CASSTRQGADTQYF TRBJ2-3 TRBV11-2 TRBD1 NA
TGCGCCAGCAGCCAAGGAACCCGGGGGACTGAAGCTTTCTTT CASSQGTRGTEAFF TRBJ1-1 TRBV4-1 NA NA
TGTGCCAGCAGCTTACTTAGCGGACCCCCGTTCGTCGAGCAGTACTTC CASSLLSGPPFVEQYF TRBJ2-7 TRBV7-9 NA few
TGTGCCAGCAGCGTAGAACAGGCCTTTAATTCACCCCTCCACTTT CASSVEQAFNSPLHF TRBJ1-6 TRBV9 NA NA
TGTGCTAGTTTGCTGGCAGCTTCCTACGAGCAGTACTTC CASLLAASYEQYF TRBJ2-7 TRBV12-5 NA many